Below, 20 T cell receptor beta chains from the same sample are listed, as sequenced in a study of OX40 agonist ivuxolimab in advanced cancers. Using immunoSEQ multiplex PCR, the repertoire was profiled, and TCRdb retains in-frame clones only, with some absent. The repertoire consists of roughly 82,000 clones, with around 90% occurring once and the leading ten covering roughly 10%. The input for sequencing was CD4+ or CD8+ T cells sorted from blood, taken in a trial of the OX40 agonist ivuxolimab. The receptors stem from an adult with an advanced solid tumor such as melanoma, head and neck, liver or kidney cancer.

The V call is TRBV6-5, the J call TRBJ2-3, with D possibly TRBD1 on 6 matching bases. CDR1 and CDR2 from the germline V gene are MNHEY and SVGAGI. The CDR3 contains 13 residues. Trimming stripped 6 bases from V and 5 bases from J, with 12 bases between. DNA for the CDR3: TGTGCCAGCAGATCTCCACAGGGAGATACGCAGTATTTT. Translation gives CASRSPQGDTQYF.

The chain uses TRBV5-4 and TRBJ1-1; possible D gene TRBD1, 6 bases. The CDR3 is 14 residues long. Germline values: CDR1 SGHNT, CDR2 YYREEE (reference sequence). V shed 4 bases and J shed 5 bases, with 15 bases lying between them. CDR3 residues: CASSLTGSGTEAFF. Here the CDR3 DNA reads TGTGCCAGCAGCCTAACAGGGTCTGGGACTGAAGCTTTCTTT.

This rearrangement joins TRBV7-9 to TRBJ1-1; D remains unclear. This CDR3 contains 13 residues. The V gene lost 5 bases and the J gene lost 6 bases, with 13 bases spanning the gap. CDR1 and CDR2 (germline): SEHNR, FQNEAQ (reference sequence). CDR3 nucleotides: TGTGCCAGCAGCCTGTTGAGCAGCTCTGAAGCTTTCTTT. As protein: CASSLLSSSEAFF.

The chain is built from TRBV4-1 and TRBJ2-7, with D maybe TRBD2 (5 bases). V was shortened by 6 bases and J by 2 bases, with 14 bases between the two germline ends. The CDR3 consists of 14 residues. Germline-derived CDR1 and CDR2 are MGHRA and YSYEKL. The CDR3 sequence is CASRATGKPYEQYF. CDR3 DNA: TGCGCCAGCAGGGCAACCGGGAAGCCCTACGAGCAGTACTTC.

The rearrangement links TRBV11-2 to TRBJ2-1; 9 nucleotides line up with TRBD2. Germline V gives CDR1 SGHAT, CDR2 FQNNGV. The CDR3 is 13 amino acids. V shed 1 base, J shed 13 bases, and the junction held 5 bases outside the gene matches. The CDR3 DNA follows: TGTGCCAGCAGCTTAGTAGCGGGAGTGGGTCAGTTCTTC. As protein: CASSLVAGVGQFF. Drawing the rest from reference TRBV11-2 and TRBJ2-1, the complete variable domain is EAGVAQSPRYKIIEKRQSVAFWCNPISGHATLYWYQQILGQGPKLLIQFQNNGVVDDSQLPKDRFSAERLKGVDSTLKIQPAKLEDSAVYLCASSLVAGVGQFFGPGTRLTVL.

V is TRBV7-9 and J is TRBJ2-5, with D possibly being TRBD1 (6 bases). The CDR3 contains 15 residues. From germline, CDR1 is SEHNR and CDR2 FQNEAQ (reference sequence). V was trimmed by 1 base and J by 4 bases, leaving 13 bases between them. CDR3 loop: CASSLGAGEGETQYF. As DNA, the CDR3 is TGTGCCAGCAGCTTAGGGGCAGGGGAAGGAGAGACCCAGTACTTC.

The CDR3 loop reads CASSQEETSGGALEETQYF. CDR3 coding DNA: TGCGCCAGCAGCCAAGAAGAGACTAGCGGGGGGGCCCTGGAAGAGACCCAGTACTTC. The chain recombines TRBV4-1 with TRBJ2-5; 14 nucleotides line up with TRBD2. The CDR3 contains 19 residues. Germline V CDR1 and CDR2: MGHRA, YSYEKL. After removal of 0 bases from V and 3 bases from J, the junction contained 9 bases not matched to a gene.

This chain links TRBV9 with TRBJ2-2; D gene unclear. CDR1 is SGDLS and CDR2 is YYNGEE in the germline V gene. This CDR3 comprises 14 residues. V lost 6 bases, J lost 0 bases, and 9 bases lay in between. The DNA for the CDR3 is TGTGCCAGCACCCTCAATGCGAACACCGGGGAGCTGTTTTTT. Its translation is CASTLNANTGELFF.

The V gene is TRBV27, the J gene TRBJ2-2; D is perhaps TRBD1 (6 bases). Germline V gene lookup returns CDR1 MNHEY and CDR2 SMNVEV (reference sequence). The length of the CDR3 is 16 residues. V gave up 4 bases and J gave up 2 bases, with 14 bases separating them. CDR3 loop: CASSSHGTQNTGELFF. The CDR3 DNA reads TGTGCCAGCAGTTCTCACGGGACACAAAACACCGGGGAGCTGTTTTTT.

The J gene is TRBJ1-1, the V gene TRBV28; D is ambiguous. This CDR3 is built from 11 residues. Trimming left V 2 bases short and J 7 bases short, with 5 bases between. Germline assignment: CDR1 MDHEN and CDR2 SYDVKM. The CDR3 sequence is CASSLAGEAFF. The CDR3 DNA reads TGTGCCAGCAGTTTAGCCGGTGAAGCTTTCTTT.

V and J are TRBV6-1 and TRBJ1-1, with no clear D. Germline CDR1 reads MNHNS; CDR2 reads SASEGT. With 6 bases removed from V and 4 bases from J, the gap between germline ends came to 12 bases. CDR3 length equals 13 residues. CDR3 DNA sequence: TGTGCCAGCAGCTTATGGGCGGGCACTGAAGCTTTCTTT. Its translation: CASSLWAGTEAFF.

V gene TRBV7-2 combines with J gene TRBJ1-1; D not certain. CDR1 is SGHTA, CDR2 FQGNSA, per germline. The length of the CDR3 is 14 residues. Deletions cut 5 bases from V and 5 bases from J, with 15 bases between. This CDR3 reads CASSTIPLGTEAFF. The CDR3 region has the DNA TGTGCCAGCAGCACGATCCCCCTCGGTACTGAAGCTTTCTTT. The full variable domain, with the rest looked up from reference TRBV7-2 and TRBJ1-1, is GAGVSQSPSNKVTEKGKDVELRCDPISGHTALYWYRQSLGQGLEFLIYFQGNSAPDKSGLPSDRFSAERTGGSVSTLTIQRTQQEDSAVYLCASSTIPLGTEAFFGQGTRLTVV.

This clone is a singleton in its sample. The chain employs TRBV25-1 and TRBJ2-1, with no clear D. The CDR3 covers 15 residues. With 4 bases removed from V and 8 bases from J, the gap between germline ends came to 18 bases. In germline, CDR1 is MGHDK, CDR2 SYGVNS. The CDR3: CASSVPGNFPDEQFF. CDR3 nucleotides: TGTGCCAGCAGTGTGCCGGGCAACTTTCCCGATGAGCAGTTCTTC.

The chain employs TRBV4-3 and TRBJ2-7; 9 bases are a match to TRBD1. The CDR3 contains 14 residues. CDR1 and CDR2 (germline): LGHNA, YSLEER. The trim removed 4 bases at V and 4 bases at J, leaving 5 bases unmatched. In DNA form, the CDR3 reads TGCGCCAGCAGCCTTGGGACAGGGCCGTACGAGCAGTACTTC. Amino acids: CASSLGTGPYEQYF.

V is TRBV15 and J is TRBJ1-5; 7 nucleotides match TRBD1. J was trimmed by 3 bases and V by 0 bases; bases with no gene match: 8. Germline CDR1 is LNHNV and CDR2 is YYDKDF (reference sequence). The CDR3 has 17 residues. This CDR3 is CATSRDWAGGPNQPQHF. The DNA of the CDR3 is TGTGCCACCAGCAGAGATTGGGCAGGGGGGCCCAATCAGCCCCAGCATTTT.

The CDR3 spells CASSPGLWTGNYGYTF. Written as DNA, the CDR3 is TGTGCCAGCAGCCCGGGTTTGTGGACCGGTAACTATGGCTACACCTTC. V and J are TRBV5-6 and TRBJ1-2; the D is unclear. CDR3 length: 16 amino acids. V was trimmed by 4 bases and J by 1 base, leaving 17 bases between them. Germline-derived CDR1 and CDR2 are SGHDT and YYEEEE.

This clone was found a few times. The CDR3 nucleotides are TGTGCCAGCAGCCGACGACTGGGACTCTCTAGCGGGGTCACAGATACGCAGTATTTT. Its translation is CASSRRLGLSSGVTDTQYF. The chain is built from TRBV11-2 and TRBJ2-3; 9 bases align to TRBD2. Germline lookup yields CDR1 SGHAT and CDR2 FQNNGV. J was trimmed by 2 bases and V by 5 bases; bases with no gene match: 17. The CDR3 totals 19 residues.

The DNA for the CDR3 is TGTGCCAGCAGCCAAGGGCCTAACTATGGCTACACCTTC. Translation gives CASSQGPNYGYTF. The genes are TRBV4-2 and TRBJ1-2; D remains ambiguous. CDR3 size: 13 residues. Trimming cost V 1 base and J 0 bases, with 3 bases left between them. Germline V lookup: CDR1 LGHNA, CDR2 YNFKEQ.

About this clone itself: The sample contains more than one DNA sequence encoding this CDR3. CDR3 DNA sequence: TGTGCCAGCAGTGACTCCGAGGCAGGGCCTAGCTATGGCTACACCTTC. Amino acid sequence: CASSDSEAGPSYGYTF. This sequence joins TRBV6-4 and TRBJ1-2, with D possibly TRBD1 on 5 matching bases. V was shortened by 0 bases and J by 4 bases, with 15 bases between the two germline ends. The germline gives CDR1 MRHNA, CDR2 SNTAGT. This CDR3 spans 16 amino acids.

The rearrangement joins TRBV6-1 to TRBJ2-7, with D possibly TRBD1 on 5 matching bases. Germline CDR1 is MNHNS and CDR2 is SASEGT. This CDR3 is built from 13 residues. With 10 bases removed from V and 3 bases from J, the gap between germline ends came to 16 bases. As DNA, the CDR3 is TGTGCCACCCAGCCCCCGACAGTCTACGAGCAGTACTTC. Its translation: CATQPPTVYEQYF.